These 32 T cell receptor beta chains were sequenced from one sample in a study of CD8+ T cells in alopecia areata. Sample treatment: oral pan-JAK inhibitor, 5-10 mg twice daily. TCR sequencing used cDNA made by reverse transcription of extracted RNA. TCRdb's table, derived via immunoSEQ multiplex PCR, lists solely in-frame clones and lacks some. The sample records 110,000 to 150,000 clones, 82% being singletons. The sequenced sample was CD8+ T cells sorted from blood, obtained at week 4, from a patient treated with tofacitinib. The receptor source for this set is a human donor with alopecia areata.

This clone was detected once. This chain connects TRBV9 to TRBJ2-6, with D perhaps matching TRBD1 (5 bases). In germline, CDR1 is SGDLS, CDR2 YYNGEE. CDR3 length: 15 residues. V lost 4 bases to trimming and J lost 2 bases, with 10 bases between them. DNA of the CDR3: TGTGCCAGCAGCCCACAAGGGGCTGGGGCCAACGTCCTGACTTTC. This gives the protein CASSPQGAGANVLTF.

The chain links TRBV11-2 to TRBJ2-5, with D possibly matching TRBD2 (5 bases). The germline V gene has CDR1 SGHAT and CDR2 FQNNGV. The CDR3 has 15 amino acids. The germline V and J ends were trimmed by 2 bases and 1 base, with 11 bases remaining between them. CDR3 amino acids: CASSLFASSQETQYF. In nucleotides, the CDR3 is TGTGCCAGCAGCTTATTTGCTAGCTCCCAAGAGACCCAGTACTTC.

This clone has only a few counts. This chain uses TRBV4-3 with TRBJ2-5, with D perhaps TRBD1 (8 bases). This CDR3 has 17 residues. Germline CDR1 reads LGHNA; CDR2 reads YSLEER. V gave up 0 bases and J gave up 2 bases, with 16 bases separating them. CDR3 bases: TGCGCCAGCAGCCAAGATGGCACAGGGGGAGGGCAAGAGACCCAGTACTTC. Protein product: CASSQDGTGGGQETQYF.

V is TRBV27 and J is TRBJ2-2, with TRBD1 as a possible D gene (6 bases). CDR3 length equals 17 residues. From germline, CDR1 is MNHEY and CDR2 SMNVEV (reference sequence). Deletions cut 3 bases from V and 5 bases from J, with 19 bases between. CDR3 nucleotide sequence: TGTGCCAGCAGTTTTGCACTGTTTGGGCAGGGGACCGGGGAGCTGTTTTTT. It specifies CASSFALFGQGTGELFF.

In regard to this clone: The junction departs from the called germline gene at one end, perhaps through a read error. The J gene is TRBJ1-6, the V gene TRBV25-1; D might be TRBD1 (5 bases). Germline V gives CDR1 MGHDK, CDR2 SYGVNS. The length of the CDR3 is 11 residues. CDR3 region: CASSERCRWGF. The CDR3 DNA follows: TGTGCCAGCAGTGAAAGATGCAGGTGGGGGTTT. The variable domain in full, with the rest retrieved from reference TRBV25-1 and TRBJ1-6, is EADIYQTPRYLVIGTGKKITLECSQTMGHDKMYWYQQDPGMELHLIHYSYGVNSTEKGDLSSESTVSRIRTEHFPLTLESARPSHTSQYLCASSERCRWGFGNGTRLTVT.

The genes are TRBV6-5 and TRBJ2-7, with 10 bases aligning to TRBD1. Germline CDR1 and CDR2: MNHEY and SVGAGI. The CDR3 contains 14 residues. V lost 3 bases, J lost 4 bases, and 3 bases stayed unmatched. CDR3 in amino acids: CASSYGTGVYEQYF. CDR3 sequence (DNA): TGTGCCAGCAGTTATGGGACAGGGGTTTACGAGCAGTACTTC.

The DNA for the CDR3 is TGTGCCACCAGCAGAGTCAGCGGGGCGAACTACGAGCAGTACTTC. Encoded protein: CATSRVSGANYEQYF. V gene TRBV15 combines with J gene TRBJ2-7, with TRBD2 identical over 7 bases. The V gene's germline CDR1 is LNHNV and CDR2 YYDKDF (reference sequence). The CDR3 contains 15 residues. V dropped 1 base and J dropped 3; count of bases not matched to a gene: 6. Full variable domain (remainder filled in from reference TRBV15 and TRBJ2-7): DAMVIQNPRYQVTQFGKPVTLSCSQTLNHNVMYWYQQKSSQAPKLLFHYYDKDFNNEADTPDNFQSRRPNTSFCFLDIRSPGLGDTAMYLCATSRVSGANYEQYFGPGTRLTVT.

The CDR3, as DNA: TGTGCCAGCAGCTCAAGGACGGCTGAAGCTTTCTTT. This sequence encodes CASSSRTAEAFF. This sequence joins TRBV7-9 and TRBJ1-1; D is ambiguous. Germline V gene sequence: CDR1 SEHNR, CDR2 FQNEAQ (reference sequence). The CDR3 extends over 12 amino acids. V lost 4 bases and J lost 6, with 9 bases in between.

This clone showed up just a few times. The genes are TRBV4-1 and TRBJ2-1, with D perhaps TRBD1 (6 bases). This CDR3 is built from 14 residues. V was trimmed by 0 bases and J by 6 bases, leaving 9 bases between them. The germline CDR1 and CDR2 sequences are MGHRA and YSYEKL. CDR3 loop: CASSQDQGGNEQFF. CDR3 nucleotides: TGCGCCAGCAGCCAAGATCAAGGGGGCAATGAGCAGTTCTTC.

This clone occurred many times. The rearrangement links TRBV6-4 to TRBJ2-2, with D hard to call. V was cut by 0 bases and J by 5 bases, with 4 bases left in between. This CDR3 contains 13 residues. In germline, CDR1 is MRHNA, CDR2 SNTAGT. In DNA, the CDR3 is TGTGCCAGCAGTGACTCAAGTACCGGGGAGCTGTTTTTT. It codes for CASSDSSTGELFF.

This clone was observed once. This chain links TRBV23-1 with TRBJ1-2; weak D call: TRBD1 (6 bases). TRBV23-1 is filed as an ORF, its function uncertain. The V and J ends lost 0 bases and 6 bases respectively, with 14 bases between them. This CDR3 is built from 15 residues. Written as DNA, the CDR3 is TGCGCCAGCAGTCAATCGGACAGCCCGGGGGATGGCTACACCTTC. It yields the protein CASSQSDSPGDGYTF.

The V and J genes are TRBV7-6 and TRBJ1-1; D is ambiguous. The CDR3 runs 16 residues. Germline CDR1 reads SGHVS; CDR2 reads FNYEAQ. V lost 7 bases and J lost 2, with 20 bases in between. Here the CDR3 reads CASILTGSRGNTEAFF. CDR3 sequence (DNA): TGTGCCAGCATCCTCACCGGGTCCCGGGGTAACACTGAAGCTTTCTTT.

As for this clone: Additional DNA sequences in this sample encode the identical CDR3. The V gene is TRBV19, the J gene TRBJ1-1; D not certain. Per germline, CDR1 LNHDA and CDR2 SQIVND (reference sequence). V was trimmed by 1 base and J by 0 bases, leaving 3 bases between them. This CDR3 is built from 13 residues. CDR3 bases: TGTGCCAGTAGTATAGGGGTGAACACTGAAGCTTTCTTT. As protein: CASSIGVNTEAFF.

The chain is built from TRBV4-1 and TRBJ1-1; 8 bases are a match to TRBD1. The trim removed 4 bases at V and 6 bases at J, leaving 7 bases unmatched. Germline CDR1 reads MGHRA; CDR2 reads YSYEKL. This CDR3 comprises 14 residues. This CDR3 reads CASSLETGVPEAFF. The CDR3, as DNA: TGCGCCAGCAGCCTCGAGACAGGGGTACCTGAAGCTTTCTTT.

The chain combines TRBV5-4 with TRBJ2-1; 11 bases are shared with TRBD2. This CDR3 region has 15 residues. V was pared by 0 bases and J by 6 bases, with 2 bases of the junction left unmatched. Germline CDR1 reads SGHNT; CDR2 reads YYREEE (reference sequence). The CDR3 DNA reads TGTGCCAGCAGCTTGGGGCTAGCGGGGGGCAATGAGCAGTTCTTC. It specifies CASSLGLAGGNEQFF.

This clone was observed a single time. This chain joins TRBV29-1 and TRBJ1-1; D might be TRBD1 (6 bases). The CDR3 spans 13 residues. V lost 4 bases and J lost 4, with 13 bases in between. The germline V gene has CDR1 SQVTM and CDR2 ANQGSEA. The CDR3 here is CSVVHRAGTEAFF. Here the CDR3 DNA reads TGCAGCGTTGTTCACAGGGCCGGCACTGAAGCTTTCTTT.

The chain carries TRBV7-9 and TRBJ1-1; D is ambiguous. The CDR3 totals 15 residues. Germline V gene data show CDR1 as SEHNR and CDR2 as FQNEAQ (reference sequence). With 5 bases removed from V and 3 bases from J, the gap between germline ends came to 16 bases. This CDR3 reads CASSPSTVRDTEAFF. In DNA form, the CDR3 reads TGTGCCAGCAGCCCAAGTACGGTGCGGGACACTGAAGCTTTCTTT.

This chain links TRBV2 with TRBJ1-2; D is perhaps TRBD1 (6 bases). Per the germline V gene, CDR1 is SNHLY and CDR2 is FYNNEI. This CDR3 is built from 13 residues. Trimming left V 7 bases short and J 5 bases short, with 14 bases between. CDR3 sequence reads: CASTWTDLYGYTF. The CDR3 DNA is TGTGCCAGCACCTGGACAGACTTATATGGCTACACCTTC.

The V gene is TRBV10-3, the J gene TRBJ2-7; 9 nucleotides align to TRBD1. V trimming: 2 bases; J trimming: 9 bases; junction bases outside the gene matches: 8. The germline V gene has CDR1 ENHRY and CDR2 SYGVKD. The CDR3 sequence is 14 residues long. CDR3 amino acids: CAISEPDRGQGQYF. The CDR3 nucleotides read TGTGCCATCAGTGAGCCCGACAGGGGACAGGGGCAGTACTTC.

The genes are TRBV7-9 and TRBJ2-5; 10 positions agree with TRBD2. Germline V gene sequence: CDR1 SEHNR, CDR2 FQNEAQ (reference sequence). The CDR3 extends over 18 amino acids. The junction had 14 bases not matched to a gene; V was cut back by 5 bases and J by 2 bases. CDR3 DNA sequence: TGTGCCAGCAGCACAGGTGTGCTAGCGGGGGCAGAGCAAGAGACCCAGTACTTC. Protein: CASSTGVLAGAEQETQYF.

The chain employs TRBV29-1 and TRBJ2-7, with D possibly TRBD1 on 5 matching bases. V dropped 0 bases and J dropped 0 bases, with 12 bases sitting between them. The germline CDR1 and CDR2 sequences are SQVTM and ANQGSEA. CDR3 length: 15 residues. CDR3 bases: TGCAGCGTTGAAGATCCAGGGAAAACCTCCTACGAGCAGTACTTC. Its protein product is CSVEDPGKTSYEQYF.

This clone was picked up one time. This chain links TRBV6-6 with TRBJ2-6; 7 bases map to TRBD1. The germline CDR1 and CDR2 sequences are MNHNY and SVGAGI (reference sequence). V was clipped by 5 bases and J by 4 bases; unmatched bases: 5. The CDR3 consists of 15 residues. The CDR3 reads CASSPRTGGANVLTF. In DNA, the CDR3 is TGTGCCAGCAGTCCCCGGACAGGCGGGGCCAACGTCCTGACTTTC.

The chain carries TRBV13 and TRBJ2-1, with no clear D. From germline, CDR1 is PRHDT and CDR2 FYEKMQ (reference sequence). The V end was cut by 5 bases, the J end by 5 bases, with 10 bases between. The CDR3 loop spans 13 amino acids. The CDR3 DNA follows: TGTGCCAGCAGCCCCCCCCGGGACAATGAGCAGTTCTTC. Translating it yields CASSPPRDNEQFF.

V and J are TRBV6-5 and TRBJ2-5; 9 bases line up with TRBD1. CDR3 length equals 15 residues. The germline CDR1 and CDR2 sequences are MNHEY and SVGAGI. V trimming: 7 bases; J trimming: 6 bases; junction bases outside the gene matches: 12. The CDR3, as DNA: TGTGCCAGCACCCCCCGGGACAGGGTGAAAAAGACCCAGTACTTC. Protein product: CASTPRDRVKKTQYF.

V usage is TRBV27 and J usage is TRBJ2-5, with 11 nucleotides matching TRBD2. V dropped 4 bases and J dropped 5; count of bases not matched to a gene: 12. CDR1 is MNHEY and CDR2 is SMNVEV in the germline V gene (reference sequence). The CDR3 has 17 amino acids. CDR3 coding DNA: TGTGCCAGCAGTTCTCTAGCGGGGGGCTTTCCCTCCGAGACCCAGTACTTC. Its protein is CASSSLAGGFPSETQYF.

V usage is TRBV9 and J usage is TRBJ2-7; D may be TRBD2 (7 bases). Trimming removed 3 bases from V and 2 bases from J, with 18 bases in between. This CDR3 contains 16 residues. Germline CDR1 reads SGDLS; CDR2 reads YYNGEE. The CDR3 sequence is CASSEGGTGQTYEQYF. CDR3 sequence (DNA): TGTGCCAGCAGCGAGGGAGGGACCGGACAGACCTACGAGCAGTACTTC.

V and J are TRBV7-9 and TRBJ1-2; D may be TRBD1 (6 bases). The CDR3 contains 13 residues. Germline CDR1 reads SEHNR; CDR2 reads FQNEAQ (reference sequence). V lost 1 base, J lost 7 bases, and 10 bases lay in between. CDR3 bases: TGTGCCAGCAGCTTAGGGGGGGCCGGTGGCTACACCTTC. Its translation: CASSLGGAGGYTF.

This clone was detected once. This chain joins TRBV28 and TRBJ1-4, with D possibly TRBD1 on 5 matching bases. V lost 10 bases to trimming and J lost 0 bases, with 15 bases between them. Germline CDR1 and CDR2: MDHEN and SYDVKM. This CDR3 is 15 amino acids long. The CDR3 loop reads CATAGRVATNEKLFF. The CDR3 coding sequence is TGTGCCACCGCGGGCAGGGTCGCAACTAATGAAAAACTGTTTTTT.

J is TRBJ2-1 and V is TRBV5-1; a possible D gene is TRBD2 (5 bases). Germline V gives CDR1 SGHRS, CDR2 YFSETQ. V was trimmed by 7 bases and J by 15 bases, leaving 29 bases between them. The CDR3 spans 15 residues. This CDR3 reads CASATGSNSVGDSFF. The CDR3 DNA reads TGCGCCAGCGCCACTGGATCGAATTCCGTGGGAGACTCGTTCTTC. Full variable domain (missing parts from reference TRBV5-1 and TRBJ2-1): KAGVTQTPRYLIKTRGQQVTLSCSPISGHRSVSWYQQTPGQGLQFLFEYFSETQRNKGNFPGRFSGRQFSNSRSEMNVSTLELGDSALYLCASATGSNSVGDSFFGPGTRLTVL.

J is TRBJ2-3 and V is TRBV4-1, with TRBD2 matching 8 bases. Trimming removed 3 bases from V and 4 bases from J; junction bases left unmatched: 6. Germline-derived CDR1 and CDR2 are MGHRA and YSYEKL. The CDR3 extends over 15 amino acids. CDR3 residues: CASSHRGGVSDTQYF. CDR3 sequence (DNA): TGCGCCAGCAGCCACCGGGGGGGCGTCTCAGATACGCAGTATTTT.

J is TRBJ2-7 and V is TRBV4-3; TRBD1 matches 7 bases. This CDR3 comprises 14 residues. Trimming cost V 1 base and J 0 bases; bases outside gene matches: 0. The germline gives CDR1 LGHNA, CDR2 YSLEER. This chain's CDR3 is CASSQGQGSYEQYF. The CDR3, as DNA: TGCGCCAGCAGCCAAGGACAGGGCTCCTACGAGCAGTACTTC.

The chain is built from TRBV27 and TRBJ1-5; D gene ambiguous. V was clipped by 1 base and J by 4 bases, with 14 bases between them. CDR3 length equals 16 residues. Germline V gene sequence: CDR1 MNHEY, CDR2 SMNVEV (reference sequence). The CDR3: CASSLLASFGNQPQHF. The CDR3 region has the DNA TGTGCCAGCAGTTTATTAGCCAGCTTTGGGAATCAGCCCCAGCATTTT.